This T cell receptor (beta chain) was found in a study of CD8 T cells in Susac syndrome. With random hexamers, reverse transcription was performed on about 0.5 to 1 ug of RNA. TCRdb reprocessed the immunoSEQ multiplex PCR reads via MiXCR and lists one record per CDR3 protein. The sample holds under 200,000 distinct CDR3 sequences, about 95% seen once. This clonotype was sampled from a human donor with multiple sclerosis. The specimen was CD8+ T cells from PBMCs.

CDR3 bases: TGCAGCGTTGAAGAGTCTTGTGACAGGATGGTTTGCGAGCAGTACTTC. Its protein is CSVEESCDRMVCEQYF. V is TRBV29-1 and J is TRBJ2-7; TRBD1 is a possible D gene (6 bases). Per the germline V gene, CDR1 is SQVTM and CDR2 is ANQGSEA. This CDR3 spans 16 amino acids. The germline V and J ends were trimmed by 0 bases and 6 bases, with 21 bases remaining between them.